This T cell receptor beta chain originates from a study of cytotoxic CD8 clonotypes in ibrutinib-treated CLL. Across the study: Timing of response sample collection was a median around 13 months after treatment start, with a range of 6 to 36. Sample averages reached 250,000 or so productive templates and 94,082 productive rearrangements. Study observations and caveats: The clonality went up when patients responded to ibrutinib and dropped back toward baseline at progression.

Germline CDR1 reads MDHEN; CDR2 reads SYDVKM. This CDR3 is built from 16 residues. Germline trimming cut 8 bases from V and 0 bases from J; bases unmatched to any gene: 12. Clones were sequenced by immunoSEQ multiplex PCR, and TCRdb holds only the in-frame ones, with some missing. The repertoire holds around 150,000 clones, with 65% to 85% as singletons. TCR beta libraries used approximately 2 micrograms of genomic DNA from cryopreserved PBMCs. In the case of this clone: Antigen unknown.

Sample: PBMCs, taken after 36 months of ibrutinib treatment. This clonotype was sampled from a human donor with chronic lymphocytic leukemia. V usage is TRBV28 and J usage is TRBJ2-7, with 8 bases fitting TRBD1. CDR3 DNA: TGTGCCAGCGCAAACCCCACACAGGGGGGCTCCTACGAGCAGTACTTC. The encoded protein is CASANPTQGGSYEQYF.